The clone carrying this T cell receptor (beta chain) was seen once. These data belong to a study of blood T cell repertoires in COVID-19. Study overall: Researchers got acute and convalescent COVID-19 samples from the United States, Italy and Spain. The analysed material was cDNA or gDNA that came from T cells, B-cell-depleted T cells, or PBMCs.

Authors' methods: Amplification of reference gene primers was used by the study to estimate nucleated cell counts. This table comes from immunoSEQ multiplex PCR, and its TCRdb copy is limited to in-frame clones, with some not included. V, J and clone size are taken as reported in that table, and D and trimming were inferred from the DNA itself. The data contain approximately 130,000 clones, about 74% of them singletons. Germline CDR1 KGHSH, CDR2 LQKENI. With 3 bases removed from V and 0 bases from J, the gap between germline ends came to 12 bases. CDR3 length equals 16 residues. This chain connects TRBV18 to TRBJ1-3; D is unresolved. The TCR originated in a human donor in a cohort sampled during active COVID-19. Input material: peripheral blood. CDR3 bases: TGTGCCAGCTCACCTCTGAACGGTAACTCTGGAAACACCATATATTTT. Residues: CASSPLNGNSGNTIYF.